The clone carrying this T cell receptor beta chain has at least ten counts. Its specificity is unknown. This record belongs to a study of T cells in Graves' hyperthyroidism and ophthalmopathy. General observations from the study: Most thyroid clonotypes with frequency above 0.001 were detected in blood.

The germline V gene has CDR1 DFQATT and CDR2 SNEGSKA (reference sequence). This CDR3 spans 15 amino acids. Trimming cost V 0 bases and J 1 base, with 12 bases left between them. Exclusion of a patient resulted from uncontrolled infection, other autoimmune disease, pregnancy or lactation. Amplification targeted TCR beta CDR3 regions from RNA transcripts. HTBI primers were employed in a first-round RT-PCR of the TCR CDR3. TCRdb re-analysed the multiplex PCR reads in MiXCR, keeping a single row per CDR3 protein. Of around 370,000 distinct CDR3 sequences listed, around a sixth are singletons. The V call is TRBV20-1, the J call TRBJ2-5; the D gene is possibly TRBD1 (6 bases). The clonotype originates from a man in his late teens or twenties with Graves' ophthalmopathy. Material for sequencing was blood. CDR3 DNA sequence: TGCAGTGCTAGAGATCAGGGGTCGATCCAAGAGACCCAGTACTTC. Translation gives CSARDQGSIQETQYF.